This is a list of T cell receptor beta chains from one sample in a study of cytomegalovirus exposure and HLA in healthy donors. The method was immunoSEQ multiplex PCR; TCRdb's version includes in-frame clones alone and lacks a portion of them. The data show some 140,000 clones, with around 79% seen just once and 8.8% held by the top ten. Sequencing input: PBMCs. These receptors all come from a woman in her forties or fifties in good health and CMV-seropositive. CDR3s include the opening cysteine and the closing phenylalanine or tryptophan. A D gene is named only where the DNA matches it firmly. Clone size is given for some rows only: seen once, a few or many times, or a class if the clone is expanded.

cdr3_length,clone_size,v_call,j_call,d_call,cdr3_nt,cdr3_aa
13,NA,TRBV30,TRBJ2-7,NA,TGTGCCTGGAGTGTATCCCTGTACTACGAGCAGTACTTC,CAWSVSLYYEQYF
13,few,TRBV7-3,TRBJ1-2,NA,TGTGCCAGCAGCTTCGGGGGGGCCAGTGGCTACACCTTC,CASSFGGASGYTF
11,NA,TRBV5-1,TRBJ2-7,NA,TGCGCCAGCAGCATATCCTACGAGCAGTACTTC,CASSISYEQYF
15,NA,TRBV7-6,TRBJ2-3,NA,TGTGCCAGCAGCCTAGGGGGGGGACTCACAGATACGCAGTATTTT,CASSLGGGLTDTQYF
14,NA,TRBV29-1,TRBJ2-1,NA,TGCAGCGTTGGCCCCAGGGGGAGGTACAATGAGCAGTTCTTC,CSVGPRGRYNEQFF
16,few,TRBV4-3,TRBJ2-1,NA,TGCGCCAGCAGCCAAGATGAGGGGGGGCCGTACAATGAGCAGTTCTTC,CASSQDEGGPYNEQFF
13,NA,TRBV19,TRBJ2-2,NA,TGTGCCAGTAGTATCTCGGGGATCGGGGAGCTGTTTTTT,CASSISGIGELFF
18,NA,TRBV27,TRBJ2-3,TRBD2,TGTGCCAGCAGTGCCGCCCCCCTCGGAGCGGGGCACACAGATACGCAGTATTTT,CASSAAPLGAGHTDTQYF
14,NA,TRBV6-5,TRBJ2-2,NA,TGTGCCAGCAGTTACGGGGGGGCCATCGGGGAGCTGTTTTTT,CASSYGGAIGELFF
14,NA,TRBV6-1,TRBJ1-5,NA,TGTGCCAGCAGCAGGTCAGATCGTTATCAGCCCCAGCATTTT,CASSRSDRYQPQHF
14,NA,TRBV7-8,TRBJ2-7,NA,TGTGCCAGCAGCCGTGACGGGGTTTCCTACGAGCAGTACTTC,CASSRDGVSYEQYF
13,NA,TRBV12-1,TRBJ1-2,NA,TGTGCCAGCGTCCCGACAGGGCCAAATGGCTACACCTTC,CASVPTGPNGYTF
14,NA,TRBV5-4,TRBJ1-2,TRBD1,TGTGCCAGCAGCTTGCCCCCGGGGACAGAGGCCTACACCTTC,CASSLPPGTEAYTF
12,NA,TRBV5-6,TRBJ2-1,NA,TGTGCCAGCAGCCCCCTATACAATGAGCAGTTCTTC,CASSPLYNEQFF
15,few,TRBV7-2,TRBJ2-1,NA,TGTGCCAGCAGCTTAGCGGGGGGGCCATACAATGAGCAGTTCTTC,CASSLAGGPYNEQFF
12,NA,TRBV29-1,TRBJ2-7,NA,TGCAGCGGGGGGCGGGGGCAGGACGAGCAGTACTTC,CSGGRGQDEQYF
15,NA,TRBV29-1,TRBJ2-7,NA,TGCAGCGTTGAAGAAGAATTTCGGGACTCCTACGAGCAGTACTTC,CSVEEEFRDSYEQYF
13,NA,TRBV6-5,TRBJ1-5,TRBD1,TGTGCCAGCAGCCGACAGGGTCATCAGCCCCAGCATTTT,CASSRQGHQPQHF
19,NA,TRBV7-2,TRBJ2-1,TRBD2,TGTGCCAGCAGCTTAGCGGGAGGAATAGCGGGGGGCCCGTCTAATGAGCAGTTCTTC,CASSLAGGIAGGPSNEQFF
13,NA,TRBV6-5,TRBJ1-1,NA,TGTGCCAGCAGCTGGACAGCGAACACTGAAGCTTTCTTT,CASSWTANTEAFF
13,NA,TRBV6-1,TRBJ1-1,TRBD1,TGTGCCAGCAGGGACAGGAAGAACACTGAAGCTTTCTTT,CASRDRKNTEAFF
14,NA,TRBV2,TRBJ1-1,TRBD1,TGTGCCAGCAGTTGGGACAGGGGAAACACTGAAGCTTTCTTT,CASSWDRGNTEAFF